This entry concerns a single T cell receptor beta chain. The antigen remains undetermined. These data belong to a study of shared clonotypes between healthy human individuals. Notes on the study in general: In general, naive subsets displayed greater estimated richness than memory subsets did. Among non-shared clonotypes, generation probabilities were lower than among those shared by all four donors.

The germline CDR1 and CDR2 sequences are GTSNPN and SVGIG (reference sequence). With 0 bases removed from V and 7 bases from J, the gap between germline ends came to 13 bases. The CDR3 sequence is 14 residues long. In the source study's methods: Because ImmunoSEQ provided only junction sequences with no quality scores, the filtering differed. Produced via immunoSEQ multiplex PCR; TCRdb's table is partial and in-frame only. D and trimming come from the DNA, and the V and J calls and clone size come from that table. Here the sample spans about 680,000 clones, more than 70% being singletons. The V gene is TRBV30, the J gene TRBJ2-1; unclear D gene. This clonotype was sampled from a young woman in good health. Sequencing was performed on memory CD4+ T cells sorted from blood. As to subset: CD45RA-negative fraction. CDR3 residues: CAWSVRSAQNEQFF. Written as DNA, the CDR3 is TGTGCCTGGAGTGTCAGGTCAGCCCAAAATGAGCAGTTCTTC.